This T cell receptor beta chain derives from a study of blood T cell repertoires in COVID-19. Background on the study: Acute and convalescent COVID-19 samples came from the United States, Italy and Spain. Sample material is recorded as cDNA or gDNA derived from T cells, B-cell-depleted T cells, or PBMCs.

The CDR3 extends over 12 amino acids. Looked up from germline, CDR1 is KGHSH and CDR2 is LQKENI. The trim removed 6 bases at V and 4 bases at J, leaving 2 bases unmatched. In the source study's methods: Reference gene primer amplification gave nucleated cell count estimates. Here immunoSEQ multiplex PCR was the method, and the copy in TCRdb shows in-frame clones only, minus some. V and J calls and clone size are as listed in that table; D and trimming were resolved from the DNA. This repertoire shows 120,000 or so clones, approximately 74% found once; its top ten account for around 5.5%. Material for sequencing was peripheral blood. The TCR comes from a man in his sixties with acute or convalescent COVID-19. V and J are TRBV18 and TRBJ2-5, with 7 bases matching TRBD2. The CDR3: CASSTGGETQYF. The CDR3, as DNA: TGTGCCAGCTCGACGGGAGGAGAGACCCAGTACTTC.